This T cell receptor (beta chain) was documented in a study of CD8 T cells in Susac syndrome. After extraction with the RNeasy kit, roughly 0.45 to 1 ug of the RNA was reverse transcribed using random hexamers. MiXCR was run by TCRdb on the immunoSEQ multiplex PCR reads, yielding one entry per CDR3 protein. The sample has around 280,000 distinct CDR3 sequences, just over 90% seen once. Purification of the CD8+ and CD4+ T cells relied on negative isolation, and TEMRA cells underwent FACS enrichment. The CDR3 sequence is 19 residues long. V lost 0 bases to trimming and J lost 5 bases; unmatched junction nucleotides: 13. Germline values: CDR1 MNHEY, CDR2 SVGEGT.

Sequencing used CD4+ T cells from PBMCs. The rearrangement joins TRBV6-2 or TRBV6-3 to TRBJ1-1; 12 bases match TRBD1. The receptor comes from a human donor with multiple sclerosis. DNA for the CDR3: TGTGCCAGCAGTTACTCGACTAGGGGGACAGGGGGCTCGGGGACTGAAGCTTTCTTT. Its protein is CASSYSTRGTGGSGTEAFF.